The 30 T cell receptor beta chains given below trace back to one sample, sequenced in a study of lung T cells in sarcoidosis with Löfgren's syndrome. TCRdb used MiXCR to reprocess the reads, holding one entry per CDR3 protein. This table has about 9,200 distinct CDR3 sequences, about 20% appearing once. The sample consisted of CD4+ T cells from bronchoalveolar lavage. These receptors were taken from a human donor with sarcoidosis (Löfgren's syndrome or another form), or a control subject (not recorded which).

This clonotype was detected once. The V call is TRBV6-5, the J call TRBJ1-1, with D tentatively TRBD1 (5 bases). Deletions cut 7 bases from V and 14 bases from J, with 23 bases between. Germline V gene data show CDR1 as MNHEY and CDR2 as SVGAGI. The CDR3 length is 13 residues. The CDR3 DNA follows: TGTGCCAGCAACCCACAGGTACACACTGGAGCCTTCTTT. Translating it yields CASNPQVHTGAFF.

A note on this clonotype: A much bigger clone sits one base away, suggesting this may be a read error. The CDR3 bases are TGTGTCAGCTCACCGAATGTCCAGGGGGCTGGGGAAAAACTGTTTTTT. This codes for CVSSPNVQGAGEKLFF. The chain uses TRBV18 and TRBJ1-4; 8 nucleotides line up with TRBD1. The CDR3 spans 16 residues. Germline lookup yields CDR1 KGHSH and CDR2 LQKENI.

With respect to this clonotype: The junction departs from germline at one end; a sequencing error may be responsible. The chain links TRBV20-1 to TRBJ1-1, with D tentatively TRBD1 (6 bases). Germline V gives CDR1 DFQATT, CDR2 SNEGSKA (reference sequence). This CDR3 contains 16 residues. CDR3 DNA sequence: TGCAGTGTTAGAGCGATCCAGGGGAGGATGAACACTGAGGCTTTCTTT. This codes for CSVRAIQGRMNTEAFF.

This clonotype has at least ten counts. CDR3 protein: CASSAYTGNTEAFF. CDR3 in DNA: TGTGCCAGCAGCGCGTACACAGGAAACACTGAAGCTTTCTTT. V usage is TRBV9 and J usage is TRBJ1-1; TRBD1 might be the D (5 bases). The CDR3 extends over 14 amino acids. The germline V gene has CDR1 SGDLS and CDR2 YYNGEE. The V end lost 3 bases, the J end lost 2 bases, and 11 bases lay between the germline ends.

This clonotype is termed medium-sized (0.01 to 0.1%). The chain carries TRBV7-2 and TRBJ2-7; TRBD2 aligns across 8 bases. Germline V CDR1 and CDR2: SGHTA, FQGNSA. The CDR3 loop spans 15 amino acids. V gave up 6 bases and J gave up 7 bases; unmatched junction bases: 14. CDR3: CASSFMGLGFAEQYF. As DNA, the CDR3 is TGTGCCAGCAGTTTTATGGGACTAGGGTTCGCTGAGCAGTACTTC.

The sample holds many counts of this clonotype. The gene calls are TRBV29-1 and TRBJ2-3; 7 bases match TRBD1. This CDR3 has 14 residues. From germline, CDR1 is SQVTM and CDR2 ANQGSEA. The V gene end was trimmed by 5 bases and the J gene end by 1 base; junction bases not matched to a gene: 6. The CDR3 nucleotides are TGCAGCGTTAACCCAGGGGGTGGCACAGATACGCAGTATTTT. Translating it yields CSVNPGGGTDTQYF.

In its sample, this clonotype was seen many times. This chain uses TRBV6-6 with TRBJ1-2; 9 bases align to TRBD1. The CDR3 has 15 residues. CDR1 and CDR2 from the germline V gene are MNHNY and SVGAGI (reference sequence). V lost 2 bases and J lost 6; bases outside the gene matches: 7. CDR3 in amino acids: CASSYTGTGTNGYTF. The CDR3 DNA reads TGTGCCAGCAGTTACACCGGGACAGGGACGAATGGCTACACCTTC.

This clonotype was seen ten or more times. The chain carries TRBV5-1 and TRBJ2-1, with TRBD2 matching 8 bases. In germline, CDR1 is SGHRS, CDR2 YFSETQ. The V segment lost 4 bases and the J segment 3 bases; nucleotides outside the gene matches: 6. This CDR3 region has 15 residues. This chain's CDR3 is CASSETSGVYNEQFF. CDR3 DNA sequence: TGCGCCAGCAGCGAAACTAGCGGCGTCTACAATGAGCAGTTCTTC.

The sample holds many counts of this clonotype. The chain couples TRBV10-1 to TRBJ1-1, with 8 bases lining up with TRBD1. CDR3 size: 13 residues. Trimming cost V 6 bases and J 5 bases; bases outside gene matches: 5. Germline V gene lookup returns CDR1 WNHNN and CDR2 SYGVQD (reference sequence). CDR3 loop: CASSKQGVTEAFF. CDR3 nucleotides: TGCGCCAGCAGCAAACAGGGGGTAACTGAAGCTTTCTTT.

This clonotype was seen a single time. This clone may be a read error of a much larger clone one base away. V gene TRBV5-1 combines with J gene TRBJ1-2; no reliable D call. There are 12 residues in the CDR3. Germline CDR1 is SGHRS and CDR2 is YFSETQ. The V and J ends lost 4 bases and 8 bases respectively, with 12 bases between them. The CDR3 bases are TGCGCCAGCAGCGGAGACCAGTACGGCTACACCTTC. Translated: CASSGDQYGYTF.

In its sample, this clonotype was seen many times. CDR3 sequence reads: CSARIAVYGANVLTF. CDR3 nucleotides: TGCAGTGCTCGGATAGCCGTATACGGGGCCAACGTCCTGACTTTC. V is TRBV20-1 and J is TRBJ2-6; D gene uncertain. The CDR3 is 15 residues long. Trimming took 5 bases from V and 4 from J, leaving 15 bases between them. Germline V gene lookup returns CDR1 DFQATT and CDR2 SNEGSKA (reference sequence).

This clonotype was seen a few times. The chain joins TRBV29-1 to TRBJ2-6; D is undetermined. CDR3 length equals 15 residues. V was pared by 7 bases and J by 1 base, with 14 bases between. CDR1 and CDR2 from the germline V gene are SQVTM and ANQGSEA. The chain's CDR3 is CSAQGSGSGANVLTF. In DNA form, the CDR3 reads TGCAGCGCACAAGGTTCAGGTTCTGGGGCCAACGTCCTGACTTTC.

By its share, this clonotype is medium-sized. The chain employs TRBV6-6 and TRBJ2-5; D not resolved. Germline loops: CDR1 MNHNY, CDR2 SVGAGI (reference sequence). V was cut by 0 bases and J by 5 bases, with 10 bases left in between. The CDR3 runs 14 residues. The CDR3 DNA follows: TGTGCCAGCAGTTACTCGATAAATGGGGAGACCCAGTACTTC. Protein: CASSYSINGETQYF.

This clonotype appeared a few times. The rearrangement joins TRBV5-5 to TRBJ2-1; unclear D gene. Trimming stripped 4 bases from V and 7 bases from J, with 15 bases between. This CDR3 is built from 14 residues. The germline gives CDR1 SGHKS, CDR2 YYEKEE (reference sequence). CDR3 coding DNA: TGTGCCAGCAGCCATGAGGTCGACTTTAATGAGCAGTTCTTC. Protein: CASSHEVDFNEQFF.

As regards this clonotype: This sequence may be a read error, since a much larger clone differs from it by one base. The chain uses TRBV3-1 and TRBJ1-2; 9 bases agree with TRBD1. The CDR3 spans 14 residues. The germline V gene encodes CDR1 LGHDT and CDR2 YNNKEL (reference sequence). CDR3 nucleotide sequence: TGTGCCGGCAGACAAACAGGGGGCGACTATGGCTACACCTTC. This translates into CAGRQTGGDYGYTF.

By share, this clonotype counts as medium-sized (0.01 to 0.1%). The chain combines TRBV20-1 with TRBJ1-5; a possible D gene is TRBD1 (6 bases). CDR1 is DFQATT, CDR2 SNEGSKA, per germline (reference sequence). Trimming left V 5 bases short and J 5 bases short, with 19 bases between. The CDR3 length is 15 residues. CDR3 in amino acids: CSAESSGARHQPQHF. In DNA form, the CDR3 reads TGCAGTGCTGAGAGCTCAGGGGCCCGCCATCAGCCCCAGCATTTT.

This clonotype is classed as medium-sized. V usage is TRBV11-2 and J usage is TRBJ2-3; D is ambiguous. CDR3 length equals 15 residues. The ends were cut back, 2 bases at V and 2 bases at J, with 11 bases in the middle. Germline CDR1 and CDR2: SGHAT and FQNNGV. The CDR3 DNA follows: TGTGCCAGCAGCTTATACGCCATAACCACAGATACGCAGTATTTT. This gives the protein CASSLYAITTDTQYF. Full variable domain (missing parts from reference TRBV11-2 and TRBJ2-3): EAGVAQSPRYKIIEKRQSVAFWCNPISGHATLYWYQQILGQGPKLLIQFQNNGVVDDSQLPKDRFSAERLKGVDSTLKIQPAKLEDSAVYLCASSLYAITTDTQYFGPGTRLTVL.

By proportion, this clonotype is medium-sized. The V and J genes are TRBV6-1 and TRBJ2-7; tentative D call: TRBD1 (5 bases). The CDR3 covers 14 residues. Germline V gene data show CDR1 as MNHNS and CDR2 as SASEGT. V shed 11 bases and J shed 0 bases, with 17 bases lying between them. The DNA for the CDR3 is TGTGCCGGTGGTCAGGGCACAACCTCCTACGAGCAGTACTTC. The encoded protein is CAGGQGTTSYEQYF.

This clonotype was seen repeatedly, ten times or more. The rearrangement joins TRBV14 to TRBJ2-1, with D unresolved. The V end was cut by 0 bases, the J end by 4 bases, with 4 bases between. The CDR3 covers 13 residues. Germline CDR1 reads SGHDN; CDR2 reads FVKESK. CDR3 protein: CASSQDAYNEQFF. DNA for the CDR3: TGTGCCAGCAGCCAAGACGCGTACAATGAGCAGTTCTTC.

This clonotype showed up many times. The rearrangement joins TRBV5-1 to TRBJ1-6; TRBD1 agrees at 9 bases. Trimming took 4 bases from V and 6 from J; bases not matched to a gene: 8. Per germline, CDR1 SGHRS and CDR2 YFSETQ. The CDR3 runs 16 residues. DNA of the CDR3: TGCGCCAGCAGCGCGACAGGGGGTAGGGGTAATTCACCCCTCCACTTT. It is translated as CASSATGGRGNSPLHF. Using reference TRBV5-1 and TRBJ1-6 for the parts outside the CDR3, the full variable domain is KAGVTQTPRYLIKTRGQQVTLSCSPISGHRSVSWYQQTPGQGLQFLFEYFSETQRNKGNFPGRFSGRQFSNSRSEMNVSTLELGDSALYLCASSATGGRGNSPLHFGNGTRLTVT.

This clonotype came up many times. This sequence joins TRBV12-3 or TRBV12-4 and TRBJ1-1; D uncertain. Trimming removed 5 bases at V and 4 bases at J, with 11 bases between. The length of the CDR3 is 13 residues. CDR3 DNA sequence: TGTGCCAGCAGTCCGGAACCGGGCACTGAAGCTTTCTTT. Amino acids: CASSPEPGTEAFF.

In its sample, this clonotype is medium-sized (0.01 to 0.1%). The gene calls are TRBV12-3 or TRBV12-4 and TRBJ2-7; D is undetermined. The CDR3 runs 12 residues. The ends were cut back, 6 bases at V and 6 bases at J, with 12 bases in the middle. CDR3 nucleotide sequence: TGTGCCAGCAGGCTCGCTGCTGGCGAGCAGTACTTC. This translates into CASRLAAGEQYF.

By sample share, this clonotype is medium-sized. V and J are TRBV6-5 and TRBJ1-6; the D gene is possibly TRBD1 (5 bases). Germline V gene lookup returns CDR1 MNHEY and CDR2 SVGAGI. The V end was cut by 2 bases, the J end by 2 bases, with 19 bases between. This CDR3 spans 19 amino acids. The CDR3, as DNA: TGTGCCAGCAGTTACGGGGCATCCCTAAAAAGAGCCTATAATTCACCCCTCCACTTT. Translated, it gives CASSYGASLKRAYNSPLHF.

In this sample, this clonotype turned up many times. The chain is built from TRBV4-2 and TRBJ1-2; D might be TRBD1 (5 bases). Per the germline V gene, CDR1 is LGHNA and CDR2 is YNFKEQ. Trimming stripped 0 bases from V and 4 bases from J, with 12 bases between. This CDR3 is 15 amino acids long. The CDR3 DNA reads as TGTGCCAGCAGCCAAGATACCCAGGGAACCTATGGCTACACCTTC. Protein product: CASSQDTQGTYGYTF.

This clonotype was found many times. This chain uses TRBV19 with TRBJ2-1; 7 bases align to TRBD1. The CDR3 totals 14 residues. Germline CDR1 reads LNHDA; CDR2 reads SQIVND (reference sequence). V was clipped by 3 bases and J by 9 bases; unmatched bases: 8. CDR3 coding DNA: TGTGCCAGTAGTATCGGACAGGCCCCAGGTGAGCAGTTCTTC. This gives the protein CASSIGQAPGEQFF.

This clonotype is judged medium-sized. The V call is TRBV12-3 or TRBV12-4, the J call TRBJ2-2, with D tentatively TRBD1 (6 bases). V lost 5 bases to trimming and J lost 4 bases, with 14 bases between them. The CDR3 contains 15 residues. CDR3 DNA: TGTGCCAGCAGTCCCTCCGGGACACCCACCGGGGAGCTGTTTTTT. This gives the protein CASSPSGTPTGELFF.

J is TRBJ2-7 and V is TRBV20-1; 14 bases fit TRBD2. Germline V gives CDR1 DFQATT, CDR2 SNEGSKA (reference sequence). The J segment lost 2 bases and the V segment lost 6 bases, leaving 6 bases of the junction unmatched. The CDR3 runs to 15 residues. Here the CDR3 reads CSAEKTSGGAYEQYF. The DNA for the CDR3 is TGCAGTGCCGAAAAGACTAGCGGGGGGGCCTACGAGCAGTACTTC.

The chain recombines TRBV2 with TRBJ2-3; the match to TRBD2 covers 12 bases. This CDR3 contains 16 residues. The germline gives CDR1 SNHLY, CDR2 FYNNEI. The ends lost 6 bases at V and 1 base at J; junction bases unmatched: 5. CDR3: CASSGGLAGRTDTQYF. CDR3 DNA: TGTGCCAGCAGCGGGGGACTAGCGGGCCGCACAGATACGCAGTATTTT.

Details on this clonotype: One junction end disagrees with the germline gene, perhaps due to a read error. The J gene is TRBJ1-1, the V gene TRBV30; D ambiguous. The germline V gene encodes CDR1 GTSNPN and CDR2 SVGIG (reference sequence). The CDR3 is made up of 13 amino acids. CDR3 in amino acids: CARSVLVNTEAFF. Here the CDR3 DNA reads TGTGCCCGGAGTGTACTCGTTAACACTGAAGCTTTCTTT. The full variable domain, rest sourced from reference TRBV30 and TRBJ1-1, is SQTIHQWPATLVQPVGSPLSLECTVEGTSNPNLYWYRQAAGRGLQLLFYSVGIGQISSEVPQNLSASRPQDRQFILSSKKLLLSDSGFYLCARSVLVNTEAFFGQGTRLTVV.

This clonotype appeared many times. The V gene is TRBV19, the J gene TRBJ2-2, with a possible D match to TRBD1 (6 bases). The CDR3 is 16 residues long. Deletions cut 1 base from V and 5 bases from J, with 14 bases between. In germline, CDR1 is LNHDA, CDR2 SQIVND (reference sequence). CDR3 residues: CASSIGGTGRTGELFF. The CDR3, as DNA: TGTGCCAGTAGTATAGGAGGTACAGGGCGTACCGGGGAGCTGTTTTTT.